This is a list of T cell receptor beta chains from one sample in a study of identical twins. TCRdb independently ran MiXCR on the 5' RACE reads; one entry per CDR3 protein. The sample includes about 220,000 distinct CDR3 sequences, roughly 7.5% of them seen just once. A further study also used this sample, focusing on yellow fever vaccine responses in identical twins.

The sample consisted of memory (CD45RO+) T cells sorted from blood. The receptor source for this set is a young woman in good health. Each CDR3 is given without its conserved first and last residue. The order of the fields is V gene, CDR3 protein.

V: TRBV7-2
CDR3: ASSLETGARETQY

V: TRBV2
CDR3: AKGQGAETQY

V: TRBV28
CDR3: ANSTATGQAIIQY

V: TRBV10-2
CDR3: ASSESSALPETQY

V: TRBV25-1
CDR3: ASSKALRGSLH

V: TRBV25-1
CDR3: ASSEGPSYYGYT

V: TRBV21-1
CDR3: ASSKAPGASTEAF

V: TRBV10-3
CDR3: AISLDRVNSPLH

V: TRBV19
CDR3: ASSILRDRVNQPQH

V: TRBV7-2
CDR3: ASSLRESSYNEQF

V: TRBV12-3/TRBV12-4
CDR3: ASSSRGGAYNEQF

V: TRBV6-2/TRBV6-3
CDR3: ATTPAPDTEAF

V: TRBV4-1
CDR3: ASSQGPGGNTEAF

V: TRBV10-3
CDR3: AISQRPGSDSPLH